This T cell receptor beta chain was identified in a study of beta chain features in type 1 diabetes. Points from the study as a whole: Compared with healthy donors, patients appeared to share more similar naive, central memory and regulatory TCRB repertoires. Any PCR bias toward short templates would affect both groups alike. Type 1 diabetes patients had TCRB CDR3s that were shorter (moderately but significantly so) in all four CD4+ subsets.

Between the trimmed V and J ends, which lost 1 base and 3 bases, there was a span of 9 bases. Germline-derived CDR1 and CDR2 are SGHVS and FNYEAQ. This CDR3 has 14 amino acids. Concerning this clone: Its matching antigen is unknown.

The entirety of the isolated RNA underwent reverse transcription, so expressed TCRB transcripts were sequenced. Only in-frame clones appear in the TCRdb table, and some are missing; sequencing was by immunoSEQ multiplex PCR. The data hold about 340,000 clones, with less than 15% observed a single time. The clonotype comes from a woman between 18 and 29 years old with type 1 diabetes. This rearrangement joins TRBV7-6 to TRBJ1-1; D possibly corresponds to TRBD1 (5 bases). The sample consisted of naive CD4+ T cells from blood. DNA for the CDR3: TGTGCCAGCAGCTTAGGGTGGGGGGACACTGAAGCTTTCTTT. Protein: CASSLGWGDTEAFF. The full variable domain, its missing parts supplied by reference TRBV7-6 and TRBJ1-1, is GAGVSQSPRYKVTKRGQDVALRCDPISGHVSLYWYRQALGQGPEFLTYFNYEAQQDKSGLPNDRFSAERPEGSISTLTIQRTEQRDSAMYRCASSLGWGDTEAFFGQGTRLTVV.